These 13 T cell receptor beta chains share one sample of origin, sequenced in a study of post-analysis software for immune sequencing data. Antigens for these TCRs are unknown. Study observations and caveats: TRBV segments more frequent in patients than in controls numbered several and included TRBV5-6, TRBV5-1 and TRBV20-1.

Libraries were made from TCR beta cDNA, and they carried unique molecular identifiers. TCRdb used MiXCR to reprocess the PCR reads, holding one entry per CDR3 protein. The profile shows some 700,000 distinct CDR3 sequences, about 60% of them singletons. The specimen was blood. The receptors stem from a girl aged 2 to 9 with multiple sclerosis.

The V and J genes are TRBV12-3 or TRBV12-4 and TRBJ1-1; D ambiguous. V was trimmed by 5 bases and J by 1 base, leaving 14 bases between them. The CDR3 loop spans 15 amino acids. CDR3 bases: TGTGCCAGCAGTGGCGTGAACGAGAGGAACACTGAAGCTTTCTTT. Amino acids: CASSGVNERNTEAFF.

The V gene is TRBV7-2, the J gene TRBJ2-5; maybe TRBD2 (7 bases). V was shortened by 2 bases and J by 3 bases, with 13 bases between the two germline ends. This CDR3 contains 15 residues. Per germline, CDR1 SGHTA and CDR2 FQGNSA. This CDR3 reads CASSLSRGAKETQYF. CDR3 sequence (DNA): TGTGCCAGCAGCTTAAGTCGGGGGGCGAAAGAGACCCAGTACTTC.

The chain uses TRBV7-2 and TRBJ1-6; 11 bases match TRBD1. Germline CDR1 and CDR2: SGHTA and FQGNSA. The CDR3 loop spans 15 amino acids. V dropped 2 bases and J dropped 8; count of bases not matched to a gene: 2. The CDR3 coding sequence is TGTGCCAGCAGCTTACGGGGACAGGGGGATTCACCCCTCCACTTT. Its protein product is CASSLRGQGDSPLHF.

This clonotype has just a few counts. CDR3 protein: CSARSAGVNIQYF. CDR3 DNA: TGCAGTGCTAGGTCGGCGGGAGTGAACATTCAGTACTTC. This sequence joins TRBV20-1 and TRBJ2-5; 7 positions agree with TRBD2. The J call may be incorrect, as the DNA end agrees better with TRBJ2-4. The CDR3 totals 13 residues. The germline CDR1 and CDR2 sequences are DFQATT and SNEGSKA (reference sequence).

The rearrangement joins TRBV6-5 to TRBJ2-1, with 9 bases lining up with TRBD1. The germline V gene encodes CDR1 MNHEY and CDR2 SVGAGI. The CDR3 covers 18 residues. Trimming removed 0 bases from V and 4 bases from J; junction bases left unmatched: 10. CDR3 protein: CASSYSITDRGYYNEQFF. CDR3 DNA: TGTGCCAGCAGTTACTCAATTACGGACAGGGGATATTACAATGAGCAGTTCTTC.

The chain recombines TRBV12-3 or TRBV12-4 with TRBJ2-5, with D perhaps matching TRBD1 (5 bases). With the DNA end fitting TRBJ2-7 better, the J assignment may be wrong. This CDR3 region has 11 residues. DNA for the CDR3: TGTGCCAGCAGCCGACAGTTCGAGCAGTACTTC. It encodes CASSRQFEQYF.

The V call is TRBV7-9, the J call TRBJ2-3, with 16 bases that match TRBD2. The CDR3 consists of 19 residues. V gave up 5 bases and J gave up 4 bases; unmatched junction bases: 12. Per germline, CDR1 SEHNR and CDR2 FQNEAQ (reference sequence). The CDR3 is CASSPTAPGLAGGPDTQYF. DNA of the CDR3: TGTGCCAGCAGCCCCACAGCCCCGGGACTAGCGGGAGGGCCAGATACGCAGTATTTT.

The CDR3 region is CASSTRRDRPNYGYTF. CDR3 DNA: TGTGCCAGCAGCACACGCCGGGACAGACCCAACTATGGCTACACCTTC. The V and J genes are TRBV9 and TRBJ1-2; 7 bases map to TRBD1. V shed 4 bases, J shed 2 bases, and the junction held 11 bases outside the gene matches. Germline V gives CDR1 SGDLS, CDR2 YYNGEE. The CDR3 is 16 residues long. The variable domain in full, completed from reference TRBV9 and TRBJ1-2, reads DSGVTQTPKHLITATGQRVTLRCSPRSGDLSVYWYQQSLDQGLQFLIQYYNGEERAKGNILERFSAQQFPDLHSELNLSSLELGDSALYFCASSTRRDRPNYGYTFGSGTRLTVV.

This clonotype has only a few counts. J is TRBJ2-3 and V is TRBV25-1, with 13 bases aligning to TRBD2. This CDR3 is built from 15 residues. V gave up 7 bases and J gave up 4 bases; unmatched junction bases: 5. CDR1 MGHDK and CDR2 SYGVNS come from the germline V gene. This CDR3 reads CASTTSGGAADTQYF. The DNA for the CDR3 is TGTGCCAGCACCACTAGCGGGGGGGCCGCAGATACGCAGTATTTT. Drawing the rest from reference TRBV25-1 and TRBJ2-3, the complete variable domain is EADIYQTPRYLVIGTGKKITLECSQTMGHDKMYWYQQDPGMELHLIHYSYGVNSTEKGDLSSESTVSRIRTEHFPLTLESARPSHTSQYLCASTTSGGAADTQYFGPGTRLTVL.

This clonotype was counted between two and nine times. The gene calls are TRBV2 and TRBJ2-2; 8 bases align to TRBD1. Germline V CDR1 and CDR2: SNHLY, FYNNEI. The J segment lost 4 bases and the V segment lost 4 bases, leaving 8 bases of the junction unmatched. This CDR3 is 16 amino acids long. The CDR3 is CASSVRQGASTGELFF. Here the CDR3 DNA reads TGTGCCAGCAGTGTAAGGCAGGGGGCTAGCACCGGGGAGCTGTTTTTT.

CDR3 nucleotide sequence: TGCGCCAGCAGCTGGCGGGGACGGGAGGACGGGAATGAGCAGTTCTTC. Translation gives CASSWRGREDGNEQFF. This sequence joins TRBV5-1 and TRBJ2-1, with TRBD2 matching over 7 bases. Unmatched junction bases numbered 13, after V lost 3 bases and J lost 7 bases. CDR3 size: 16 residues. In germline, CDR1 is SGHRS, CDR2 YFSETQ.

This chain connects TRBV6-5 to TRBJ2-1; 7 bases match TRBD1. The CDR3 is 13 amino acids. V gave up 2 bases and J gave up 9 bases; unmatched junction bases: 4. The germline V gene has CDR1 MNHEY and CDR2 SVGAGI. The CDR3 reads CASSYARGSEQFF. The DNA of the CDR3 is TGTGCCAGCAGTTACGCCAGGGGGAGTGAGCAGTTCTTC.

This clonotype occurred a few times. The CDR3 DNA is TGTGCCAGCAGAAGGGACGGAAACAATGAGCAGTTCTTC. Translating it yields CASRRDGNNEQFF. The V and J genes are TRBV6-6 and TRBJ2-1; TRBD1 or TRBD2 may be the D gene (5 bases each). Germline V gene data show CDR1 as MNHNY and CDR2 as SVGAGI (reference sequence). The V end was cut by 6 bases, the J end by 5 bases, with 11 bases between. CDR3 length equals 13 residues.